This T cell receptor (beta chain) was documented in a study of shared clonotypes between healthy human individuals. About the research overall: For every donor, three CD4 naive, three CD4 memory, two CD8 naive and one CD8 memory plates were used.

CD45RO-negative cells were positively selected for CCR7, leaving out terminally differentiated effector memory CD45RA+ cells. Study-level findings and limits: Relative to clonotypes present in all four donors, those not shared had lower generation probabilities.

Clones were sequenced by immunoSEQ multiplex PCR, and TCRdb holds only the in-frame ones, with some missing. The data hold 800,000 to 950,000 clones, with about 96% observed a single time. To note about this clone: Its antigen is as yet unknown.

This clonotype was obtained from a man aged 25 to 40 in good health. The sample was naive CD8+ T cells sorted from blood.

In DNA, the CDR3 is TGCAGCGTTCAAGCGCCTCCGGCTAGCACAGATACGCAGTATTTT. This codes for CSVQAPPASTDTQYF. The chain uses TRBV29-1 and TRBJ2-3; D is unclear. Germline assignment: CDR1 SQVTM and CDR2 ANQGSEA. Trimming removed 5 bases from V and 0 bases from J, with 15 bases in between. The CDR3 length is 15 residues.